Below are 28 T cell receptor beta chains sequenced from a single sample in a study of post-analysis software for immune sequencing data. Whole-study results and caveats: TRBV5-6, TRBV5-1 and TRBV20-1 belonged to a set of roughly 5 TRBV segments that were more frequent in patients than controls.

TCR beta libraries were prepared from cDNA with unique molecular identifiers. Via MiXCR, TCRdb re-called the PCR reads, giving one row per CDR3 protein. The table lists roughly 800,000 distinct CDR3 sequences, around 42% of them singletons, with approximately 4.4% in the top ten. The antigens these receptors bind are not known. Material for sequencing was blood. These receptors were obtained from a girl aged 10 to 17 with multiple sclerosis.

The chain links TRBV7-9 to TRBJ2-5; D unresolved. The J call may be mistaken, given a closer DNA end match to TRBJ2-7. The CDR3 spans 11 residues. Germline assignment: CDR1 SEHNR and CDR2 FQNEAQ (reference sequence). CDR3 sequence (DNA): TGTGCCAGCAGCCCCGTAGACGAGCAGTACTTC. Protein sequence: CASSPVDEQYF.

The chain recombines TRBV20-1 with TRBJ2-5; D uncertain. Germline V gene sequence: CDR1 DFQATT, CDR2 SNEGSKA (reference sequence). The CDR3 totals 13 residues. V shed 5 bases and J shed 5 bases, with 15 bases lying between them. CDR3 bases: TGCAGTGCTGGCTTGACGGTGACGGAGACCCAGTACTTC. It translates to CSAGLTVTETQYF.

The sample holds a few counts of this clonotype. The rearrangement joins TRBV6-1 to TRBJ2-7, with D possibly being TRBD1 (5 bases). This CDR3 contains 12 residues. CDR1 MNHNS and CDR2 SASEGT come from the germline V gene. V was pared by 6 bases and J by 10 bases, with 16 bases between. In nucleotides, the CDR3 is TGTGCCAGCAGAGAGACAGACTCGACTCAGTACTTC. As protein: CASRETDSTQYF.

The table lists this clonotype with a count of one. The V gene is TRBV12-3 or TRBV12-4, the J gene TRBJ1-6, with a weak D call TRBD1 (6 bases). V gave up 8 bases and J gave up 10 bases, with 18 bases separating them. The CDR3 totals 14 residues. CDR3 amino acids: CASAGAVVGSPLHF. In DNA form, the CDR3 reads TGTGCCAGCGCAGGGGCAGTAGTAGGATCACCCCTCCACTTT.

Worth noting for this clonotype: Its ends do not fully match the called genes, so a read error is possible. The chain joins TRBV4-3 to TRBJ1-4, with D possibly matching TRBD1 (5 bases). The germline CDR1 and CDR2 sequences are LGHNA and YSLEER. The CDR3 totals 14 residues. The CDR3 sequence: CANSQEAQGEKLFF. As DNA, the CDR3 is TGCGCCAACAGCCAAGAAGCTCAGGGTGAAAAACTGTTTTTT.

This clonotype was counted between two and nine times. The rearrangement joins TRBV20-1 to TRBJ2-5; D possibly corresponds to TRBD2 (5 bases). This CDR3 spans 20 amino acids. Germline CDR1 is DFQATT and CDR2 is SNEGSKA (reference sequence). V lost 3 bases, J lost 5 bases, and 34 bases lay in between. The CDR3 DNA sequence: TGCAGTGCTAGCCCTCTTTGGCCGGGGTCGCGAAATCTTGAGAGGGAGACCCAGTACTTC. This translates into CSASPLWPGSRNLERETQYF.

The J gene is TRBJ2-3, the V gene TRBV20-1; 16 bases map to TRBD2. J was trimmed by 4 bases and V by 6 bases; bases with no gene match: 7. This CDR3 region has 16 residues. Germline CDR1 DFQATT, CDR2 SNEGSKA (reference sequence). The CDR3: CSAPGTSGRAADTQYF. DNA of the CDR3: TGCAGTGCGCCCGGGACTAGCGGGAGGGCGGCAGATACGCAGTATTTT.

The rearrangement joins TRBV5-1 to TRBJ2-1; possible D gene TRBD2, 6 bases. This CDR3 has 17 residues. V was trimmed by 4 bases and J by 0 bases, leaving 17 bases between them. CDR1 is SGHRS, CDR2 YFSETQ, per germline. CDR3 sequence (DNA): TGCGCCAGCAGCGTTCATGGACTACCCGGCTCCTACAATGAGCAGTTCTTC. It yields the protein CASSVHGLPGSYNEQFF. Variable domain in full (rest from reference TRBV5-1 and TRBJ2-1): KAGVTQTPRYLIKTRGQQVTLSCSPISGHRSVSWYQQTPGQGLQFLFEYFSETQRNKGNFPGRFSGRQFSNSRSEMNVSTLELGDSALYLCASSVHGLPGSYNEQFFGPGTRLTVL.

The chain employs TRBV29-1 and TRBJ2-7; 7 nucleotides align to TRBD1. The CDR3 runs to 16 residues. CDR1 is SQVTM and CDR2 is ANQGSEA in the germline V gene. V trimming: 0 bases; J trimming: 2 bases; junction bases outside the gene matches: 10. This CDR3 is CSVEDRQGPHPYEQYF. The CDR3 DNA reads as TGCAGCGTTGAAGATCGACAGGGACCTCATCCCTACGAGCAGTACTTC.

This clonotype appeared a few times. The chain combines TRBV5-5 with TRBJ2-7, with D tentatively TRBD2 (5 bases). The length of the CDR3 is 12 residues. CDR1 and CDR2 from the germline V gene are SGHKS and YYEKEE (reference sequence). V lost 1 base, J lost 7 bases, and 9 bases lay in between. The CDR3 protein is CASSLTPGEQYF. As DNA, the CDR3 is TGTGCCAGCAGCTTGACCCCGGGAGAGCAGTACTTC.

The chain links TRBV3-1 to TRBJ1-1; D gene unclear. Germline V gene data show CDR1 as LGHDT and CDR2 as YNNKEL (reference sequence). The CDR3 is made up of 13 amino acids. V was pared by 0 bases and J by 7 bases, with 9 bases between. CDR3 sequence: CASSQDNGFEAFF. The DNA of the CDR3 is TGTGCCAGCAGCCAAGATAACGGGTTTGAAGCTTTCTTT.

The chain links TRBV30 to TRBJ1-1; no definite D call. Per the germline V gene, CDR1 is GTSNPN and CDR2 is SVGIG (reference sequence). V lost 5 bases to trimming and J lost 10 bases, with 5 bases between them. The CDR3 length is 8 residues. The CDR3 nucleotides read TGTGCCTGGGAAGGAGCTTTCTTT. Translation gives CAWEGAFF.

This rearrangement joins TRBV29-1 to TRBJ2-1; D could derive from TRBD1 or TRBD2 (5 bases each). Germline lookup yields CDR1 SQVTM and CDR2 ANQGSEA. V was trimmed by 6 bases and J by 2 bases, leaving 14 bases between them. The CDR3 is made up of 14 amino acids. In nucleotides, the CDR3 is TGCAGCGTCGCGCCCGGGGCGACCTACAATGAGCAGTTCTTC. Amino acids: CSVAPGATYNEQFF.

V is TRBV6-6 and J is TRBJ2-3; no definite D call. Trimming took 5 bases from V and 0 from J, leaving 9 bases between them. The CDR3 length is 14 residues. Germline lookup yields CDR1 MNHNY and CDR2 SVGAGI (reference sequence). In nucleotides, the CDR3 is TGTGCCAGCAGTCGGCAGTCTAGCACAGATACGCAGTATTTT. Amino acids: CASSRQSSTDTQYF.

This clonotype has a handful of counts. The chain has TRBV29-1 and TRBJ2-5; D may be TRBD1 (6 bases). Germline values: CDR1 SQVTM, CDR2 ANQGSEA. V lost 4 bases and J 2 bases, leaving 11 bases between the germline ends. The CDR3 sequence is 13 residues long. The CDR3 sequence: CSVVGHLQETQYF. CDR3 DNA: TGCAGCGTTGTGGGACACCTTCAAGAGACCCAGTACTTC.

In nucleotides, the CDR3 is TGCAGTGCTAGACCCTGGACTAGCGGGAGAAGGGAGACCCAGTACTTC. It is translated as CSARPWTSGRRETQYF. The V and J genes are TRBV20-1 and TRBJ2-5; TRBD2 matches at 13 bases. The V gene end was trimmed by 2 bases and the J gene end by 5 bases; junction bases not matched to a gene: 8. Germline V gene sequence: CDR1 DFQATT, CDR2 SNEGSKA (reference sequence). CDR3 length: 16 amino acids.

This sequence joins TRBV12-3 or TRBV12-4 and TRBJ2-3; the D gene is possibly TRBD2 (6 bases). The CDR3 totals 15 residues. Trimming pared 6 bases from V and 4 bases from J, leaving 17 bases between. The CDR3 loop reads CASRPSVTSADTQYF. CDR3 DNA: TGTGCCAGCAGGCCTAGCGTAACGAGTGCAGATACGCAGTATTTT.

This clonotype has a single count. Since no conserved phenylalanine or tryptophan closes the CDR3, a read error is the likely cause. The V call is TRBV7-8, the J call TRBJ2-3, with 12 bases aligning to TRBD2. CDR3 length equals 17 residues. J was trimmed by 5 bases and V by 0 bases; bases with no gene match: 6. Germline CDR1 SGHVS, CDR2 FQNEAQ. This CDR3 is CASSLAFASGRGDTQYS. The DNA of the CDR3 is TGTGCCAGCAGCTTAGCCTTCGCTAGCGGGAGGGGAGATACGCAGTATTCT.

As regards this clonotype: The junction departs from germline at one end; a sequencing error may be responsible. This rearrangement joins TRBV20-1 to TRBJ2-5; 7 bases map to TRBD1. The CDR3 has 16 residues. Germline CDR1 reads DFQATT; CDR2 reads SNEGSKA (reference sequence). CDR3 sequence: CSASDTTGYGQQTQYF. As DNA, the CDR3 is TGCAGTGCTAGTGATACGACAGGGTATGGCCAACAGACCCAGTACTTC.

This chain uses TRBV12-3 or TRBV12-4 with TRBJ1-1; D call uncertain. This CDR3 contains 13 residues. V was pared by 6 bases and J by 5 bases, with 13 bases between. The CDR3 DNA reads TGTGCCAGCAGGTCGCCCGGGAGGACTGAAGCTTTCTTT. As protein: CASRSPGRTEAFF.

The chain uses TRBV4-1 and TRBJ2-7; 9 bases agree with TRBD1. The germline gives CDR1 MGHRA, CDR2 YSYEKL. This CDR3 is 15 amino acids long. V lost 4 bases, J lost 6 bases, and 10 bases stayed unmatched. The CDR3 DNA reads TGCGCCAGCAGCCCCGACGCACAGGGGGCTCGCGAGCAGTACTTC. Translating gives CASSPDAQGAREQYF.

This clonotype was recorded a few times. The J gene is TRBJ2-1, the V gene TRBV11-1; 7 bases are a match to TRBD1. Germline V lookup: CDR1 SGHAT, CDR2 FQDESV (reference sequence). V gave up 3 bases and J gave up 5 bases; unmatched junction bases: 4. This CDR3 comprises 14 residues. The CDR3 here is CASSLGQRHNEQFF. For the CDR3, the DNA is TGTGCCAGCAGCTTGGGACAGCGGCACAATGAGCAGTTCTTC.

The CDR3 sequence is CASSREGQGTYEQYF. CDR3 coding DNA: TGCGCCAGCAGCCGAGAGGGACAGGGCACCTACGAGCAGTACTTC. The gene calls are TRBV4-3 and TRBJ2-7; 9 bases are a match to TRBD1. The CDR3 spans 15 residues. Germline V gene data show CDR1 as LGHNA and CDR2 as YSLEER. V was clipped by 4 bases and J by 2 bases; unmatched bases: 6.

V gene TRBV6-6 combines with J gene TRBJ2-7; D is ambiguous. The CDR3 is made up of 13 amino acids. V lost 7 bases to trimming and J lost 3 bases, with 13 bases between them. CDR1 is MNHNY, CDR2 SVGAGI, per germline (reference sequence). CDR3 protein: CASTHLLGYEQYF. Written as DNA, the CDR3 is TGTGCCAGCACCCACCTTTTGGGCTACGAGCAGTACTTC.

V usage is TRBV28 and J usage is TRBJ1-2, with D possibly being TRBD1 (6 bases). Germline V gives CDR1 MDHEN, CDR2 SYDVKM. CDR3 length: 14 residues. V was cut by 4 bases and J by 6 bases, with 15 bases left in between. CDR3 protein: CASSSPGTRNGYTF. As DNA, the CDR3 is TGTGCCAGCAGTTCCCCCGGGACACGGAATGGCTACACCTTC.

The chain recombines TRBV30 with TRBJ2-4; 10 positions match TRBD2. The J call is uncertain, as TRBJ2-7 better fits the DNA end. The germline CDR1 and CDR2 sequences are GTSNPN and SVGIG (reference sequence). The CDR3 has 18 amino acids. CDR3 residues: CAWSVRRLAGAEAYEQYF. DNA of the CDR3: TGTGCCTGGAGTGTAAGGCGGCTAGCGGGAGCGGAGGCCTACGAGCAGTACTTC.

Only a few counts were recorded for this clonotype. The chain joins TRBV5-1 to TRBJ2-1, with TRBD1 matching 8 bases. This CDR3 has 16 residues. CDR1 SGHRS and CDR2 YFSETQ come from the germline V gene. Losses at the gene ends were 2 bases for V and 8 bases for J; bases not matched to a gene: 12. The DNA of the CDR3 is TGCGCCAGCAGCTTTTCGTATCAGGGGGCTCGCGATGAGCAGTTCTTC. It yields the protein CASSFSYQGARDEQFF. The full variable domain, in which reference TRBV5-1 and TRBJ2-1 provide the parts outside the CDR3, is KAGVTQTPRYLIKTRGQQVTLSCSPISGHRSVSWYQQTPGQGLQFLFEYFSETQRNKGNFPGRFSGRQFSNSRSEMNVSTLELGDSALYLCASSFSYQGARDEQFFGPGTRLTVL.

The chain has TRBV9 and TRBJ2-1, with 14 positions matching TRBD2. Trimming cost V 0 bases and J 8 bases; bases outside gene matches: 4. CDR1 and CDR2 from the germline V gene are SGDLS and YYNGEE. CDR3 length: 16 residues. As DNA, the CDR3 is TGTGCCAGCAGCGTAGCTGCGACTAGCGGGAGGGATGAGCAGTTCTTC. Its translation is CASSVAATSGRDEQFF.